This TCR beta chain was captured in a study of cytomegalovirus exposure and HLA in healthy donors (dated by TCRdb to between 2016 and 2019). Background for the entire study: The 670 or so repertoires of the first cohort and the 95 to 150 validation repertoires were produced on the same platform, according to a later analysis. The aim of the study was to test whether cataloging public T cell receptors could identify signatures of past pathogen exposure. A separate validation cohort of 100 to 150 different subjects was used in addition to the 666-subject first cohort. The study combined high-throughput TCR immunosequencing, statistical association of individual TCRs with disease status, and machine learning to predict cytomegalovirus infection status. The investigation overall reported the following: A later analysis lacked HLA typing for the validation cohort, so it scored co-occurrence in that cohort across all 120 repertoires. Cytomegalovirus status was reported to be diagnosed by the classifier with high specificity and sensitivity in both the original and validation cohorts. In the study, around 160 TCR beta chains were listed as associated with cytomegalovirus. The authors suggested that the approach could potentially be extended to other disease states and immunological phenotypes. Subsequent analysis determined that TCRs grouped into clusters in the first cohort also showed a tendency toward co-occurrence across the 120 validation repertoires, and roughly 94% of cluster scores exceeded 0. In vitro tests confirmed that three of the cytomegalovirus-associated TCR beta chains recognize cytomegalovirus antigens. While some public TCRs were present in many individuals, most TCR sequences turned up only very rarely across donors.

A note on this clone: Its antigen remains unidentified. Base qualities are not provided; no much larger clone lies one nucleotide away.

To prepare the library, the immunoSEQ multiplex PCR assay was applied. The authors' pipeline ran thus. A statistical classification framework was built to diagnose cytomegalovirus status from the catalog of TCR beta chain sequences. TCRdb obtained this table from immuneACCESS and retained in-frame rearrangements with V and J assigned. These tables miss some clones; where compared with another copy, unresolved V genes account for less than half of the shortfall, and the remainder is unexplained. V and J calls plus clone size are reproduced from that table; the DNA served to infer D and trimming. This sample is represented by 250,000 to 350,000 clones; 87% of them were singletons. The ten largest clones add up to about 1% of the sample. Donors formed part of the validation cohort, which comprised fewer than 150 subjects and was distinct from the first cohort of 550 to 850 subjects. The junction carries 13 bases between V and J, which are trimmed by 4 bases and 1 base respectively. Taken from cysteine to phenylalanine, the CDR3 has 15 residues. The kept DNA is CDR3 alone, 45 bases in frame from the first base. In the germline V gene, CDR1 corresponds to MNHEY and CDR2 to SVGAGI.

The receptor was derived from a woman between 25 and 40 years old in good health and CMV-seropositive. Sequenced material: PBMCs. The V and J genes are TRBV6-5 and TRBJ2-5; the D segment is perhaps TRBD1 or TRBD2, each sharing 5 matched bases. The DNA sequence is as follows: TGTGCCAGCAGTTCGACGATTGGGGGCCAAGAGACCCAGTACTTC. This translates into CASSSTIGGQETQYF.